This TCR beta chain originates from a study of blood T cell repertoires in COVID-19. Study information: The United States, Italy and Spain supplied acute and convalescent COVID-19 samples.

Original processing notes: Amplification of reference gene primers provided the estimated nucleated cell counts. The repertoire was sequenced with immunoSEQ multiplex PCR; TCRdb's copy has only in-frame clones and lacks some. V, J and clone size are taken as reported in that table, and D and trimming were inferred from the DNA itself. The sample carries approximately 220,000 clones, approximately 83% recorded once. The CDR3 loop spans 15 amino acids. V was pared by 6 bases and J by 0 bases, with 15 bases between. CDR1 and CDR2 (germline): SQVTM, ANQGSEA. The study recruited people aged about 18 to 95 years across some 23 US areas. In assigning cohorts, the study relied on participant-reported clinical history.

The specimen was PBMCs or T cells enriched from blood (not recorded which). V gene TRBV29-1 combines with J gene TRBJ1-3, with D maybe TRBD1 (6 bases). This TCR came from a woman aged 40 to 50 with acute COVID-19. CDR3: CSVKSGTHSGNTIYF. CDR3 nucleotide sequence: TGCAGCGTGAAATCCGGGACACACTCTGGAAACACCATATATTTT.